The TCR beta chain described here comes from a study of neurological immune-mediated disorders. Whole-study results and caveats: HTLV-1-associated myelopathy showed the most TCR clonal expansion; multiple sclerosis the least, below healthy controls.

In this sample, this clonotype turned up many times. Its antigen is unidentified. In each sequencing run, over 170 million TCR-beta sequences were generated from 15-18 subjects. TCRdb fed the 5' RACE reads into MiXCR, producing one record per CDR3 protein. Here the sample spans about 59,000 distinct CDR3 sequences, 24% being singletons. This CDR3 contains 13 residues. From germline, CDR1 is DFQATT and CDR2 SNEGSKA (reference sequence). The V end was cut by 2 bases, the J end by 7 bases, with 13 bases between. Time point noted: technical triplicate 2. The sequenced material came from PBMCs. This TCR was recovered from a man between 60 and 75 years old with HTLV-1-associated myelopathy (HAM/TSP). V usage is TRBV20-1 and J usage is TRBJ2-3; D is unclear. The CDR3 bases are TGCAGTGCTAGACCCAATACTCGCCATACGCAGTATTTT. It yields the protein CSARPNTRHTQYF.